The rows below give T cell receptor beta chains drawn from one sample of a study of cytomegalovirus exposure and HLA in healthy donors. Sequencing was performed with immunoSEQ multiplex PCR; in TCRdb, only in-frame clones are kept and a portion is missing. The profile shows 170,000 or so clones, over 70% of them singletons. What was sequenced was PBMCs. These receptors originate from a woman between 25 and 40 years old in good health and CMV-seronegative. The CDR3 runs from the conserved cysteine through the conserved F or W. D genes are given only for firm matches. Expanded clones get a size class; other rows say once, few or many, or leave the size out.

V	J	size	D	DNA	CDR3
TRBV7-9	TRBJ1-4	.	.	TGTGCCAGCAGCCAATCCAGGCCCGGGGTAGAAAAACTGTTTTTT	CASSQSRPGVEKLFF
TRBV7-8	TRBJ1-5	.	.	TGTGCCAGCAGCCAAACAGGGACCTATCAGCCCCAGCATTTT	CASSQTGTYQPQHF
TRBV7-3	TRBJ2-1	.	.	TGTGCCAGCAGCTTAATACAGTACAATGAGCAGTTCTTC	CASSLIQYNEQFF
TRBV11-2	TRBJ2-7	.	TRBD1	TGTGCCAGCAGCTTAGATTACGGGACAGGCCCCTACGAGCAGTACTTC	CASSLDYGTGPYEQYF
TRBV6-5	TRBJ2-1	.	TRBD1	TGTGCCAGCAGTTATGGACAGGGTTGGGAGCAGTTCTTC	CASSYGQGWEQFF
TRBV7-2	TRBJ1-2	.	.	TGTGCCAGCAGCTTATTGGCAGACAGCGATGGCTACACCTTC	CASSLLADSDGYTF
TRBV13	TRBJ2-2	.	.	TGTGCCAGCAGCCCCCGGAGGAGCGCGAACACCGGGGAGCTGTTTTTT	CASSPRRSANTGELFF
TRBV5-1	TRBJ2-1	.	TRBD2	TGCGCCAGCAGCTTGGCGAGCGGGGGGCTCAATGAGCAGTTCTTC	CASSLASGGLNEQFF
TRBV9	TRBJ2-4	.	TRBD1	TGTGCCAGCAGCTTCGGGACAGGGGCCCACAAAAACATTCAGTACTTC	CASSFGTGAHKNIQYF
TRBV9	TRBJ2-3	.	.	TGTGCCAGCAGCGTAGGCTGGGCGAGCACAGATACGCAGTATTTT	CASSVGWASTDTQYF
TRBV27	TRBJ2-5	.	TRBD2	TGTGCCAGCAGTTTGATGTTAGCGGGGGGTCAAGAGACCCAGTACTTC	CASSLMLAGGQETQYF
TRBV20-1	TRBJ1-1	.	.	TGCAGTGCTCGGGTGAACACTGAAGCTTTCTTT	CSARVNTEAFF
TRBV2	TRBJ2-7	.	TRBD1	TGTGCCAGCAGTGAAGCGGGGACAGGAGACTACGAGCAGTACTTC	CASSEAGTGDYEQYF
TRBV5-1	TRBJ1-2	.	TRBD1	TGCGCCAGCAGCTTGGGACAGGGTAATGGCTACACCTTC	CASSLGQGNGYTF
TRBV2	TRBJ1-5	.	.	TGTGCCAGCAGAGGAGGGGCGGGGGCAGGCGGGCCCCAGCATTTT	CASRGGAGAGGPQHF
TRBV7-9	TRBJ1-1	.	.	TGTGCCAGCAGCTTAGGACCCCAGGATCTAACTGAAGCTTTCTTT	CASSLGPQDLTEAFF
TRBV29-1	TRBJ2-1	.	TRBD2	TGCAGCGTTGAAGGGACTAGCGGGGGGTCCCACAATGAGCAGTTCTTC	CSVEGTSGGSHNEQFF
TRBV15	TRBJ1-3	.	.	TGTGCCACCAGCAGACACCGACCCGGGACTGCCTCTGGAAACACCATATATTTT	CATSRHRPGTASGNTIYF
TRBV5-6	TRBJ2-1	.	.	TGTGCCAGCAGCTTGCCGGGCCAGGGGAATGAGCAGTTCTTC	CASSLPGQGNEQFF
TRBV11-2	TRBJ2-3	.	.	TGTGCCAGCAGTCTAACTAGCCCCACAGATACGCAGTATTTT	CASSLTSPTDTQYF
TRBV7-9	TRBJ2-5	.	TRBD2	TGTGCCAGCAGCTTCCCTAGCGGGTATCAAGAGACCCAGTACTTC	CASSFPSGYQETQYF
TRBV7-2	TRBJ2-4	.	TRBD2	TGTGCCAGCAGCCCCCGCTCTCTACTAGCGGGGGTCGGTCAGTACTTC	CASSPRSLLAGVGQYF
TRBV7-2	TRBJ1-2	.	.	TGTGCCAGCAGCTCCCTATCCTATGGCTACACCTTC	CASSSLSYGYTF
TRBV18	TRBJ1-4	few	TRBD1	TGTGCCAGCTCCCCGGACAGGGGTTTTGAAAAACTGTTTTTT	CASSPDRGFEKLFF
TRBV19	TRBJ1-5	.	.	TGTGCCAGTAGTAGAGAACAGGATTCCCCGCTTCAGCCCCAGCATTTT	CASSREQDSPLQPQHF
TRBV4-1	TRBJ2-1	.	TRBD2	TGCGCCAGCACCCAGACTAGCGGTTACTACAATGAGCAGTTCTTC	CASTQTSGYYNEQFF
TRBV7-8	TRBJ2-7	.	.	TGTGCCAGCAGCTTGTGGGACACAAGCTCCTACGAGCAGTACTTC	CASSLWDTSSYEQYF
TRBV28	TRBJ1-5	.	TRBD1	TGTGCCAGCAGGAGGGACAGGGGGATGAGTCAGCCCCAGCATTTT	CASRRDRGMSQPQHF
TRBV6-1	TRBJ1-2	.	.	TGTGCCAGCAGTGAAGCTTCTGAGGGCCACCTTAACTATGGCTACACCTTC	CASSEASEGHLNYGYTF
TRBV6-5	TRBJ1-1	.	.	TGTGCCAGCAGGCCCCGAGTTGGAGACACTGAAGCTTTCTTT	CASRPRVGDTEAFF
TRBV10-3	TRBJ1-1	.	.	TGTGCCATCAGTGAAATGGGAGGCGAGACTGAAGCTTTCTTT	CAISEMGGETEAFF
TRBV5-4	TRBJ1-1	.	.	TGTGCCAGCAGCTTGGCTTTCCAGTCGAACACTGAAGCTTTCTTT	CASSLAFQSNTEAFF
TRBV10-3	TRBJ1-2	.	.	TGTGCCATCAGTCAACAGGTAGCTCGGAGCTATGGCTACACCTTC	CAISQQVARSYGYTF
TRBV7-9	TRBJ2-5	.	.	TGTGCCAGCAGCCCGCAAGAGACCCAGTACTTC	CASSPQETQYF
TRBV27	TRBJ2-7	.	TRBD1	TGTGCCAGCAGCCAAGGGACAGGGGGCGGCGAGCAGTACTTC	CASSQGTGGGEQYF
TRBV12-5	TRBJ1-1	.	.	TGTGCTAGTGGTTTGGAGCAGGGCACTGAAGCTTTCTTT	CASGLEQGTEAFF
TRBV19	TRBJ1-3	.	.	TGTGCCAGTAGGACAGACTCTGGAAACACCATATATTTT	CASRTDSGNTIYF
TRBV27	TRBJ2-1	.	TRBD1	TGTGCCAGCAGCGTACAGGGGAGCTCCTACAATGAGCAGTTCTTC	CASSVQGSSYNEQFF
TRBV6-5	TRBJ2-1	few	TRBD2	TGTGCCAGCAAGCCGGGACTAGCGTCTTTTGAGCAGTTCTTC	CASKPGLASFEQFF
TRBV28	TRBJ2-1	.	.	TGTGCCAGCAGTTTAAACAGGGAAAGTAGTGAGCAGTTCTTC	CASSLNRESSEQFF
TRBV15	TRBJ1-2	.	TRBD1	TGTGCCACCAGCAGCCGGGACAGGGAGGGCTACACCTTC	CATSSRDREGYTF
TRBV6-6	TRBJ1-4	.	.	TGTGCCACCGAGGGTTATGAAAAACTGTTTTTT	CATEGYEKLFF
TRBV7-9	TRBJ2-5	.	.	TGTGCCAGCAGCTTAGATAGTCTTGGAGAGACCCAGTACTTC	CASSLDSLGETQYF
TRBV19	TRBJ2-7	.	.	TGTGCCAGTAGTATAGGCGGGTCAGGCGGTTACGAGCAGTACTTC	CASSIGGSGGYEQYF
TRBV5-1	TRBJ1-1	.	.	TGCGCCAGCAGCATTACCTCCAGCGTGAACACTGAAGCTTTCTTT	CASSITSSVNTEAFF
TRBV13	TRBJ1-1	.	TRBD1	TGTGCCAGCAGCTTAGCCCAAGACAGGGTGAACACTGAAGCTTTCTTT	CASSLAQDRVNTEAFF
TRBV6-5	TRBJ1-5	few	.	TGTGCCAGCAGTTACAACGGAGGGAAGGGAAATCAGCCCCAGCATTTT	CASSYNGGKGNQPQHF
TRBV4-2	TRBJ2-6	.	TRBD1	TGTGCCAGCAGCCAGGGACAGCTCTCTGGGGCCAACGTCCTGACTTTC	CASSQGQLSGANVLTF
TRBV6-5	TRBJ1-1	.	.	TGTGCCAGCAGCGGACTGGGGAACGCTGAAGCTTTCTTT	CASSGLGNAEAFF
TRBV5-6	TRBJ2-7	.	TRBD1	TGTGCCAGCAGCTTAACAGGGGACTACGAGCAGTACTTC	CASSLTGDYEQYF